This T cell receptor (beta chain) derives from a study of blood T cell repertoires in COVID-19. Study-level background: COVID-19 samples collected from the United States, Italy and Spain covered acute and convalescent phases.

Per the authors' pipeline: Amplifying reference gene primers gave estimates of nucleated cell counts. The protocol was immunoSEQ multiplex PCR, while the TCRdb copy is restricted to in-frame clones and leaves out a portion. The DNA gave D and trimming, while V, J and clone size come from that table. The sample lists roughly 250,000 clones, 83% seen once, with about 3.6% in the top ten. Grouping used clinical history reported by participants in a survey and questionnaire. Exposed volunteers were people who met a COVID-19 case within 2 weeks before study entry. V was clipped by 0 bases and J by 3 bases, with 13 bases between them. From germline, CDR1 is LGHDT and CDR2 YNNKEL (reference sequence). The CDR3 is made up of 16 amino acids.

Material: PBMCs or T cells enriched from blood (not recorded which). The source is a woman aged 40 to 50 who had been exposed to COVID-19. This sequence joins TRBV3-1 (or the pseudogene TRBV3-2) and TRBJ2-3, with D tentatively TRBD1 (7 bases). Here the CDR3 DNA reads TGTGCCAGCAGCCAAGATCTGGCAGGGGGGACAGATACGCAGTATTTT. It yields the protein CASSQDLAGGTDTQYF.